This is a list of T cell receptor beta chains from one sample in a study of T cells after yellow fever vaccination. Via MiXCR, TCRdb re-called the 5' RACE reads, giving one row per CDR3 protein. This table holds 300,000 or so distinct CDR3 sequences, 7% to 10% found once. Here the sequenced sample was PBMCs, taken around 45 days after the first yellow fever vaccination. The receptors originated from a man aged 18-30 years who received the YFV17D yellow fever vaccine. Each CDR3 is given with its conserved first and last residue. The order of the fields is V gene, D gene, clone size, J gene, CDR3 protein, CDR3 DNA. The D gene is left open where the match is weak. Part of the rows lack a size; the others show once, few, many or a class for expanded clones.

V gene: TRBV7-2; D gene: .; clone size: few; J gene: TRBJ2-1; CDR3 protein: CASSHNKGGEDGVVF; CDR3 DNA: TGTGCCAGCAGCCATAATAAGGGGGGAGAGGACGGCGTAGTCTTC
V gene: TRBV6-5; D gene: .; clone size: .; J gene: TRBJ2-7; CDR3 protein: CASSYSVSRYEQYF; CDR3 DNA: TGTGCCAGCAGTTACTCTGTCTCTCGCTACGAGCAGTACTTC
V gene: TRBV5-1; D gene: .; clone size: .; J gene: TRBJ2-5; CDR3 protein: CASSLRGIWQETQYF; CDR3 DNA: TGCGCCAGCAGCTTGAGGGGAATCTGGCAAGAGACCCAGTACTTC
V gene: TRBV28; D gene: TRBD2; clone size: .; J gene: TRBJ2-2; CDR3 protein: CASSFAGGAAGELFF; CDR3 DNA: TGTGCCAGCAGTTTCGCGGGGGGGGCGGCCGGGGAGCTGTTTTTT
V gene: TRBV5-1; D gene: TRBD2; clone size: few; J gene: TRBJ2-5; CDR3 protein: CASSFGGVIRERGTQYF; CDR3 DNA: TGCGCCAGCAGCTTTGGGGGGGTGATCCGAGAAAGGGGGACCCAGTACTTC
V gene: TRBV11-3; D gene: .; clone size: .; J gene: TRBJ1-1; CDR3 protein: CASSLGGKGEAFF; CDR3 DNA: TGTGCCAGCAGCTTAGGGGGTAAGGGTGAAGCTTTCTTT
V gene: TRBV4-1; D gene: .; clone size: many; J gene: TRBJ2-4; CDR3 protein: CASASPGQGMSKNIQYF; CDR3 DNA: TGCGCCAGCGCTTCCCCGGGGCAGGGAATGTCCAAAAACATTCAGTACTTC
V gene: TRBV5-1; D gene: .; clone size: .; J gene: TRBJ2-2; CDR3 protein: CASSFVRMGSCFF; CDR3 DNA: .
V gene: TRBV10-3; D gene: TRBD1; clone size: few; J gene: TRBJ1-2; CDR3 protein: CAISETGQIYGYTF; CDR3 DNA: TGTGCCATCAGTGAAACGGGACAGATCTATGGCTACACCTTC
V gene: TRBV7-7; D gene: TRBD2; clone size: .; J gene: TRBJ2-1; CDR3 protein: CASSLERDGNEQFF; CDR3 DNA: TGTGCCAGCAGCTTAGAGCGGGACGGGAATGAGCAGTTCTTC
V gene: TRBV14; D gene: .; clone size: .; J gene: TRBJ2-7; CDR3 protein: CASSRYDKSSYEQYF; CDR3 DNA: TGTGCCAGCAGCCGATACGATAAGAGCTCCTACGAGCAGTACTTC
V gene: TRBV5-1; D gene: TRBD1; clone size: many; J gene: TRBJ1-1; CDR3 protein: CASSFTGRTGGRTEAFF; CDR3 DNA: TGCGCCAGCAGCTTTACGGGTCGGACAGGGGGTAGGACTGAAGCTTTCTTT
V gene: TRBV13; D gene: .; clone size: .; J gene: TRBJ2-6; CDR3 protein: CASSFQSGANVLTF; CDR3 DNA: TGTGCCAGCAGCTTCCAGTCTGGGGCCAACGTCCTGACTTTC
V gene: TRBV11-3; D gene: TRBD2; clone size: .; J gene: TRBJ2-2; CDR3 protein: CASRFGDWRGYTGELFF; CDR3 DNA: TGTGCCAGCAGATTTGGGGATTGGCGGGGGTACACCGGGGAGCTGTTTTTT
V gene: TRBV10-2; D gene: TRBD1; clone size: few; J gene: TRBJ2-7; CDR3 protein: CASRGDRISYEQYF; CDR3 DNA: TGCGCCAGCCGAGGGGACAGGATCTCCTACGAGCAGTACTTC